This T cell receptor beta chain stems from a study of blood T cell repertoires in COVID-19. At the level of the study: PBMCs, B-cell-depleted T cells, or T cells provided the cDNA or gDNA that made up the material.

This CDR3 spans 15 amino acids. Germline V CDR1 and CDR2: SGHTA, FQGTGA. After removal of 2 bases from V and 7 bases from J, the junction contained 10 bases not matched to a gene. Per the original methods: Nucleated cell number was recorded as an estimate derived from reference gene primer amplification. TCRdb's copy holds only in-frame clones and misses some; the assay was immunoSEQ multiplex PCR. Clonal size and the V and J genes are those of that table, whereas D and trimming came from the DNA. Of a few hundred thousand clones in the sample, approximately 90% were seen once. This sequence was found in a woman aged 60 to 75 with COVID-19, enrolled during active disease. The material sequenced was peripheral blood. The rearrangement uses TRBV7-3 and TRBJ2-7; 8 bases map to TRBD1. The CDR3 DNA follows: TGTGCCAGCAGCTTAGACGGACAGGGCTTACGAGAGCAGTACTTC. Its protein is CASSLDGQGLREQYF.